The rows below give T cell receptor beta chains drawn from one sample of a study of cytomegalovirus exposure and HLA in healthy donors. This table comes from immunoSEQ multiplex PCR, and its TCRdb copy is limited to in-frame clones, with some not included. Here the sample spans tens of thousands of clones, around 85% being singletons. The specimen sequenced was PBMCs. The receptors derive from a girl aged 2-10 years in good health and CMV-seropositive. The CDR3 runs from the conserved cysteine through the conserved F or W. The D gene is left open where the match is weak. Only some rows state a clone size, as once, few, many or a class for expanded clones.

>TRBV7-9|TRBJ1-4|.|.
CASSRAGEKLFF
TGTGCCAGCAGCCGTGCAGGGGAAAAACTGTTTTTT
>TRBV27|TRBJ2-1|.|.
CASSRSRGRYNEQFF
TGTGCCAGCAGCCGATCAAGGGGGAGATACAATGAGCAGTTCTTC
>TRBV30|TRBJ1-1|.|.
CAWTGGGVAFF
TGTGCCTGGACGGGCGGAGGGGTAGCTTTCTTT
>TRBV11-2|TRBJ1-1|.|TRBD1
CASSGQGITEAFF
TGTGCCAGCAGTGGACAGGGGATCACTGAAGCTTTCTTT
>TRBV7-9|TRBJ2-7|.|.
CASSLVTGRSYEQYF
TGTGCCAGCAGCTTAGTCACAGGGCGGTCCTACGAGCAGTACTTC
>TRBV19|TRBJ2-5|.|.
CASSGGVMGETQYF
TGTGCCAGTAGTGGAGGTGTGATGGGGGAGACCCAGTACTTC
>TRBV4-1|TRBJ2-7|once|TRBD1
CASSQGIGGPYEQYF
TGCGCCAGCAGCCAAGGGATAGGGGGCCCTTACGAGCAGTACTTC
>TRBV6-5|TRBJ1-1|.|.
CASSYSQGYNTEAFF
TGTGCCAGCAGTTACTCACAGGGATATAACACTGAAGCTTTCTTT
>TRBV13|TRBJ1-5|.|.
CASRLNRKHQPQHF
TGTGCCAGCAGGTTAAACAGGAAACATCAGCCCCAGCATTTT
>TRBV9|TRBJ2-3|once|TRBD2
CASSHVGRGSEDTQYF
TGTGCCAGCAGCCATGTTGGACGCGGGAGCGAAGATACGCAGTATTTT
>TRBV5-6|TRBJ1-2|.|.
CASSFSGGANYGYTF
TGTGCCAGCAGCTTTAGCGGGGGGGCTAACTATGGCTACACCTTC
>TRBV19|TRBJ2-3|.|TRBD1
CATQFRQGGTDTQYF
TGTGCCACCCAATTCAGACAGGGCGGCACAGATACGCAGTATTTT
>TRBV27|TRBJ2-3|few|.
CASSPPRGDTQYF
TGTGCCAGCAGTCCCCCCAGGGGAGATACGCAGTATTTT
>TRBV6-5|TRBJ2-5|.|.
CASSYGGYLETQYF
TGTGCCAGCAGTTACGGAGGGTATCTCGAGACCCAGTACTTC
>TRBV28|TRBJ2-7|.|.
CAGGSGGYEQYF
TGTGCTGGAGGGAGCGGCGGCTACGAGCAGTACTTC
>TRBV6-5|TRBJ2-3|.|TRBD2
CASSSAGGPDTQYF
TGTGCCAGCAGTTCAGCGGGAGGGCCAGATACGCAGTATTTT
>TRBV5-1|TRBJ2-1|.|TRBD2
CASSIFAGGPYNEQFF
TGCGCCAGCAGTATTTTTGCGGGAGGCCCCTACAATGAGCAGTTCTTC
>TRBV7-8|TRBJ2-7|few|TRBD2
CASSPTSGRSYEQYF
TGTGCCAGCAGCCCAACTAGCGGGAGAAGTTACGAGCAGTACTTC
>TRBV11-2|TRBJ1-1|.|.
CASSLGSAHEAFF
TGTGCCAGCAGCTTAGGCAGCGCACATGAAGCTTTCTTT
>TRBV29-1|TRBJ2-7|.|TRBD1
CSVRSLTGASYEQYF
TGCAGCGTTCGCTCACTGACAGGGGCCTCCTACGAGCAGTACTTC
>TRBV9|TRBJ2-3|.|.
CASSVGLSSTDTQYF
TGTGCCAGCAGCGTCGGACTCTCTAGCACAGATACGCAGTATTTT
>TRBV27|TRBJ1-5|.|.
CASGGDNRGQRPQHF
TGTGCCAGCGGTGGGGATAATAGGGGCCAAAGGCCCCAGCATTTT
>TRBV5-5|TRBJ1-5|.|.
CASSSQGPGSNQPQHF
TGTGCCAGCAGCTCGCAGGGTCCTGGGAGCAATCAGCCCCAGCATTTT
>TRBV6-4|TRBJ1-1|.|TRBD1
CASRGTENTEAFF
TGTGCCAGCAGGGGGACAGAGAACACTGAAGCTTTCTTT
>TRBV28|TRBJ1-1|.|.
CATVRVTEAFF
TGTGCCACGGTCCGGGTCACTGAAGCTTTCTTT